This T cell receptor (beta chain) was identified in a study of cytomegalovirus exposure and HLA in healthy donors. The CDR3 is 14 amino acids. The germline V gene has CDR1 SGHRS and CDR2 YFSETQ. J gave up 3 bases and V 4 bases, and 5 bases lay outside the gene matches. Primers: 60 Vbeta forward and 13 Jbeta reverse. TCRdb keeps only in-frame clones here, not all; method: immunoSEQ multiplex PCR. The data show about 91,000 clones, with roughly nine tenths seen just once and 9% to 9.5% held by the top ten. This clone occurred once. The origin of this receptor is a young man in good health and CMV-seropositive. The chain recombines TRBV5-1 with TRBJ1-2; 8 nucleotides agree with TRBD1. Sequences were obtained from PBMCs. CDR3 in DNA: TGCGCCAGCAGCCGACAGGGGTTACACTATGGCTACACCTTC. This translates into CASSRQGLHYGYTF.